One and the same sample provided the 4 T cell receptor beta chains below, sequenced in a study of T cells in women clearing cervical HPV infection. Clones were sequenced by immunoSEQ multiplex PCR, and TCRdb holds only the in-frame ones, with some missing. Here the sample table reports 40,000 to 45,000 clones. Sequencing was performed on blood buffy coat. The receptors stem from a woman aged 18 to 69 with a cervical HPV16 infection that either progressed to CIN3+ or cleared (not recorded which).

CDR3 sequence reads: CASSIQGGTGELFF. The CDR3 DNA, read in part, is TGTGCCAGCAGTATTCAAGGGGGCACCGGGGAG. The chain recombines TRBV7-6 with TRBJ2-2, with D maybe TRBD1 (6 bases). The read ends 3 residues before the CDR3 terminus; that terminus is restored from the germline J gene. Trimming cost V 6 bases and J 4 bases, with 12 bases left between them. The CDR3 covers 14 residues. Looked up from germline, CDR1 is SGHVS and CDR2 is FNYEAQ.

For this clone: The DNA ends 3 residues before the CDR3 does, and the rest of the CDR3 is filled in from the germline J gene. The V and J genes are TRBV6-2 or TRBV6-3 and TRBJ2-2, with a weak D call TRBD2 (5 bases). Trimming left V 0 bases short and J 3 bases short, with 11 bases between. CDR3 length: 16 residues. The germline gives CDR1 MNHEY, CDR2 SVGEGT. CDR3 loop: CASSYSDSDYTGELFF. The part of the CDR3 DNA that was read is TGTGCCAGCAGTTACTCCGATAGCGATTACACCGGGGAG.

In regard to this clone: The read stops 3 residues short of the end of the CDR3; the missing end is completed from the germline J gene. The chain has TRBV10-1 and TRBJ2-5; a weak D match, TRBD2 (5 bases). Looked up from germline, CDR1 is WNHNN and CDR2 is SYGVQD (reference sequence). V was cut by 5 bases and J by 5 bases, with 18 bases left in between. There are 15 residues in the CDR3. The sequenced part of the CDR3 DNA is TGCGCCAGCAGTCCGGGCAGGCGGGTGGAGGAGACC. As protein: CASSPGRRVEET. The full CDR3 protein reads CASSPGRRVEETQYF.

With regard to this clone: The missing CDR3 end, 3 residues past where the read stops, is filled in from the germline J gene. This sequence joins TRBV5-1 and TRBJ2-5; 10 bases map to TRBD2. The CDR3 covers 15 residues. Germline CDR1 is SGHRS and CDR2 is YFSETQ. J lost 4 bases, V lost 4 bases, and 7 bases had no gene match. The CDR3 sequence: CASSLSGGPRETQYF. Partial CDR3 DNA: TGCGCCAGCAGCCTTAGCGGGGGGCCGAGAGAGACC. Full variable domain (rest looked up from reference TRBV5-1 and TRBJ2-5): KAGVTQTPRYLIKTRGQQVTLSCSPISGHRSVSWYQQTPGQGLQFLFEYFSETQRNKGNFPGRFSGRQFSNSRSEMNVSTLELGDSALYLCASSLSGGPRETQYFGPGTRLLVL.